One sample yielded the 20 T cell receptor beta chains listed below, sequenced in a study of shared clonotypes between healthy human individuals. Using immunoSEQ multiplex PCR, the repertoire was profiled, and TCRdb retains in-frame clones only, with some absent. The sample comprises roughly 200,000 clones, around 63% of which are singletons, and more than 9% rests with the top ten. Sequencing used memory CD4+ T cells sorted from blood. The subset denotes: CD45RA-negative fraction. Every receptor here comes from a man aged 25 to 40 in good health.

The rearrangement links TRBV6-1 to TRBJ2-7, with D tentatively TRBD1 (6 bases). The CDR3 consists of 17 residues. Germline V CDR1 and CDR2: MNHNS, SASEGT. V dropped 2 bases and J dropped 2 bases, with 19 bases sitting between them. The CDR3 DNA sequence: TGTGCCAGCAGTGAACATTGGAGTGGGGACACCCCCTACGAGCAGTACTTC. Encoded protein: CASSEHWSGDTPYEQYF.

This chain links TRBV29-1 with TRBJ2-5; possible D gene TRBD2, 5 bases. Germline V CDR1 and CDR2: SQVTM, ANQGSEA. V was trimmed by 4 bases and J by 2 bases, leaving 8 bases between them. CDR3 length equals 12 residues. As DNA, the CDR3 is TGCAGCGTTGGCGGGCTGCAAGAGACCCAGTACTTC. It encodes CSVGGLQETQYF.

The V and J genes are TRBV5-1 and TRBJ2-7; D possibly corresponds to TRBD2 (5 bases). V lost 4 bases and J 2 bases, leaving 13 bases between the germline ends. Per the germline V gene, CDR1 is SGHRS and CDR2 is YFSETQ. The CDR3 runs to 14 residues. DNA for the CDR3: TGCGCCAGCAGCGCTGGGAGCGTCACCTACGAGCAGTACTTC. This codes for CASSAGSVTYEQYF.

The J gene is TRBJ2-7, the V gene TRBV2; 11 nucleotides line up with TRBD2. In germline, CDR1 is SNHLY, CDR2 FYNNEI. The CDR3 has 15 amino acids. The ends lost 6 bases at V and 5 bases at J; junction bases unmatched: 9. Here the CDR3 DNA reads TGTGCCAGCAGGCGCACGACTAGCGGGACCCACGAGCAGTACTTC. It is translated as CASRRTTSGTHEQYF. Using reference TRBV2 and TRBJ2-7 for the parts outside the CDR3, the full variable domain is EPEVTQTPSHQVTQMGQEVILRCVPISNHLYFYWYRQILGQKVEFLVSFYNNEISEKSEIFDDQFSVERPDGSNFTLKIRSTKLEDSAMYFCASRRTTSGTHEQYFGPGTRLTVT.

This clone turned up a few times. The genes are TRBV7-8 and TRBJ2-3, with D hard to call. The CDR3 runs 14 residues. V was pared by 1 base and J by 1 base, with 6 bases between. Germline loops: CDR1 SGHVS, CDR2 FQNEAQ. The CDR3 sequence is CASSLDPRTDTQYF. The DNA of the CDR3 is TGTGCCAGCAGCTTAGATCCCCGCACAGATACGCAGTATTTT.

The chain joins TRBV28 to TRBJ2-1, with D perhaps given as TRBD1 or TRBD2 (5 bases each). Between the trimmed V and J ends, which lost 5 bases and 8 bases, there was a span of 16 bases. Germline CDR1 MDHEN, CDR2 SYDVKM. CDR3 length: 14 amino acids. The CDR3: CASSRDGALYEQFF. CDR3 nucleotides: TGTGCCAGCAGTCGGGACGGGGCCCTCTATGAGCAGTTCTTC.

This clone has just a few counts. The V and J genes are TRBV7-8 and TRBJ1-1, with D uncertain. Trimming removed 5 bases from V and 3 bases from J, with 16 bases in between. CDR3 length: 15 amino acids. CDR1 SGHVS and CDR2 FQNEAQ come from the germline V gene. CDR3 in amino acids: CASSPGKTADTEAFF. CDR3 coding DNA: TGTGCCAGCAGCCCAGGCAAAACAGCGGACACTGAAGCTTTCTTT.

Here the CDR3 reads CASSLRLAGEQFF. CDR3 sequence (DNA): TGCGCCAGCAGCCTAAGACTAGCCGGTGAGCAGTTCTTC. The chain employs TRBV5-1 and TRBJ2-1, with 7 bases fitting TRBD2. Germline assignment: CDR1 SGHRS and CDR2 YFSETQ. The ends lost 4 bases at V and 9 bases at J; junction bases unmatched: 7. CDR3 size: 13 residues. Based on the CDR3 plus reference TRBV5-1 and TRBJ2-1, the full variable domain is KAGVTQTPRYLIKTRGQQVTLSCSPISGHRSVSWYQQTPGQGLQFLFEYFSETQRNKGNFPGRFSGRQFSNSRSEMNVSTLELGDSALYLCASSLRLAGEQFFGPGTRLTVL.

The J gene is TRBJ2-3, the V gene TRBV13, with 13 bases identical to TRBD2. Trimming took 6 bases from V and 3 from J; bases not matched to a gene: 6. Looked up from germline, CDR1 is PRHDT and CDR2 is FYEKMQ (reference sequence). The CDR3 is made up of 16 amino acids. DNA for the CDR3: TGTGCCAGCAGTCCCCCGACTAGCGGGAGGACAGATACGCAGTATTTT. Its translation is CASSPPTSGRTDTQYF. The full variable domain, with the rest looked up from reference TRBV13 and TRBJ2-3, is AAGVIQSPRHLIKEKRETATLKCYPIPRHDTVYWYQQGPGQDPQFLISFYEKMQSDKGSIPDRFSAQQFSDYHSELNMSSLELGDSALYFCASSPPTSGRTDTQYFGPGTRLTVL.

This clone was detected a few times. The chain recombines TRBV4-3 with TRBJ1-2, with D unclear. The CDR3 runs to 16 residues. Trimming pared 0 bases from V and 4 bases from J, leaving 15 bases between. CDR1 is LGHNA, CDR2 YSLEER, per germline. This CDR3 reads CASSQDREALIYGYTF. The CDR3, as DNA: TGCGCCAGCAGCCAAGATCGGGAGGCTCTAATCTATGGCTACACCTTC.

This sequence joins TRBV11-3 and TRBJ2-5, with D uncertain. Between the trimmed V and J ends, which lost 5 bases and 5 bases, there was a span of 9 bases. Germline CDR1 and CDR2: SGHNT and YENEEA. CDR3 length equals 12 residues. CDR3 coding DNA: TGTGCCAGCAGCGGGAACGGGGAGACCCAGTACTTC. Amino acid sequence: CASSGNGETQYF.

The rearrangement links TRBV15 to TRBJ2-5; D is unresolved. The CDR3 spans 15 residues. Per the germline V gene, CDR1 is LNHNV and CDR2 is YYDKDF (reference sequence). Trimming took off 0 bases at V and 4 bases at J, with 12 bases between the two ends. Here the CDR3 reads CATSRDGSRGETQYF. The DNA of the CDR3 is TGTGCCACCAGCAGAGATGGTAGCAGAGGAGAGACCCAGTACTTC.

This clone was recorded a few times. The chain joins TRBV19 to TRBJ2-7, with a possible D match to TRBD2 (5 bases). Germline V gene lookup returns CDR1 LNHDA and CDR2 SQIVND (reference sequence). V gave up 7 bases and J gave up 2 bases, with 12 bases separating them. The length of the CDR3 is 13 residues. The CDR3: CASNEGSPYEQYF. Written as DNA, the CDR3 is TGTGCCAGTAACGAGGGTAGTCCCTACGAGCAGTACTTC.

The chain is built from TRBV29-1 and TRBJ2-3, with D perhaps matching TRBD2 (5 bases). Germline CDR1 is SQVTM and CDR2 is ANQGSEA. This CDR3 comprises 15 residues. V dropped 5 bases and J dropped 3 bases, with 18 bases sitting between them. CDR3 amino acids: CSVSRGVTGTDTQYF. The DNA for the CDR3 is TGCAGCGTTTCTCGGGGAGTGACGGGGACAGATACGCAGTATTTT.

This clone was seen a single time. The V gene is TRBV11-2, the J gene TRBJ1-4; 7 bases are a match to TRBD1. The germline gives CDR1 SGHAT, CDR2 FQNNGV. V shed 4 bases and J 5 bases; nucleotides not matched to a gene: 4. The CDR3 has 14 residues. CDR3 DNA: TGTGCCAGCAGCTCCGGGACAGTAAATGAAAAACTGTTTTTT. Its protein is CASSSGTVNEKLFF.

This clone has a handful of counts. The CDR3 coding sequence is TGTGCCAGCAGTGCTGGTCCAGGGGGCGCCAATGGCTACACCTTC. As protein: CASSAGPGGANGYTF. This chain links TRBV2 with TRBJ1-2, with TRBD1 identical over 8 bases. Germline CDR1 is SNHLY and CDR2 is FYNNEI. Trimming at V came to 4 bases and at J to 6 bases, leaving 10 bases not matched to a gene. The CDR3 totals 15 residues.

In this sample, this clone turned up many times. This sequence joins TRBV6-4 and TRBJ2-6; weak D call: TRBD1 (5 bases). Germline loops: CDR1 MRHNA, CDR2 SNTAGT. There are 14 residues in the CDR3. Deletions cut 6 bases from V and 0 bases from J, with 6 bases between. DNA of the CDR3: TGTGCCAGCAGAGACAGCTCTGGGGCCAACGTCCTGACTTTC. Its translation: CASRDSSGANVLTF.

The count of this clone is one. DNA of the CDR3: TGTGCCAGCAGACCGAGGACAGGGCTTAATGAGACCCAGTACTTC. The encoded protein is CASRPRTGLNETQYF. The chain combines TRBV7-9 with TRBJ2-5; TRBD1 agrees at 8 bases. V lost 6 bases and J lost 5; bases outside the gene matches: 11. Germline V lookup: CDR1 SEHNR, CDR2 FQNEAQ (reference sequence). This CDR3 comprises 15 residues.

This clone came up a few times. Other DNA sequences in this specimen translate into the identical CDR3. The chain recombines TRBV2 with TRBJ1-1; D remains unclear. CDR1 and CDR2 (germline): SNHLY, FYNNEI. V lost 2 bases and J 1 base, leaving 8 bases between the germline ends. The CDR3 extends over 14 amino acids. CDR3 in amino acids: CASSESWGNTEAFF. In nucleotides, the CDR3 is TGTGCCAGCAGTGAATCTTGGGGGAACACTGAAGCTTTCTTT.

This chain links TRBV19 with TRBJ2-5, with 8 bases aligning to TRBD1. The V and J ends lost 10 bases and 4 bases, in that order; junction bases with no gene match: 8. Germline V gene sequence: CDR1 LNHDA, CDR2 SQIVND (reference sequence). The length of the CDR3 is 13 residues. CDR3 in amino acids: CATRPDRVETQYF. The DNA of the CDR3 is TGTGCCACCCGCCCGGACAGGGTAGAGACCCAGTACTTC.